The rows below give T cell receptor beta chains drawn from one sample of a study of T-cell reconstitution after alpha-beta-depleted transplantation in children. TCRdb fed the PCR reads into MiXCR, producing one record per CDR3 protein. The table includes some 550,000 distinct CDR3 sequences, around 17% detected once. The sample was PBMCs from the stem cell graft donor, taken from the stem cell graft. These receptor sequences come from a human donor who donated a stem cell graft to a child with acute lymphoblastic leukemia. Both conserved end residues are part of each CDR3. D genes are given only for firm matches. Expanded clones are given a class, and other clones once, few, many or no size at all.

D	V	size	J	CDR3	DNA
NA	TRBV4-1	few	TRBJ1-1	CASSLQTRGESTEAFF	TGCGCCAGCAGCCTCCAGACTCGAGGTGAGAGCACTGAAGCTTTCTTT
TRBD1	TRBV11-3	NA	TRBJ1-1	CASSRSTGGMNTEAFF	TGTGCCAGCAGCCGTTCGACAGGGGGGATGAACACTGAAGCTTTCTTT
TRBD2	TRBV11-2	few	TRBJ2-2	CASSPGGTSGSTGELFF	TGTGCCAGCAGCCCCGGAGGGACTAGCGGTTCTACCGGGGAGCTGTTTTTT
NA	TRBV18	NA	TRBJ2-7	CASSPGTHEQYF	TGTGCCAGCTCACCCGGAACCCACGAGCAGTACTTC
NA	TRBV4-2	NA	TRBJ2-1	CASSQEEWAGSGNEQFF	TGTGCCAGCAGCCAAGAAGAGTGGGCGGGATCAGGGAATGAGCAGTTCTTC
NA	TRBV18	many	TRBJ2-1	CASSPWTGRDYNEQFF	TGTGCCAGCTCACCATGGACAGGGAGGGACTACAATGAGCAGTTCTTC
NA	TRBV6-4	few	TRBJ1-2	CASSELPGTLFYGYTF	TGTGCCAGCAGCGAATTGCCAGGGACTTTATTCTATGGCTACACCTTC
TRBD2	TRBV20-1	few	TRBJ2-1	CSARARGGVRYNEQFF	TGCAGTGCTAGAGCCCGGGGGGGAGTGAGGTACAATGAGCAGTTCTTC
NA	TRBV11-1	few	TRBJ2-7	CASSLLGEILYEQYF	TGTGCCAGCAGCTTGCTAGGCGAAATCCTTTACGAGCAGTACTTC
NA	TRBV7-6	NA	TRBJ1-1	CASSLEDGRYPEAFF	TGTGCCAGCAGCTTAGAGGACGGGAGGTACCCTGAAGCTTTCTTT
NA	TRBV5-1	NA	TRBJ2-2	CASSWRGLNTGELFF	TGCGCCAGCAGCTGGAGGGGCCTTAACACCGGGGAGCTGTTTTTT
TRBD2	TRBV11-2	few	TRBJ2-3	CASSLLAGGGDTQYF	TGTGCCAGCAGCTTATTAGCGGGAGGCGGAGATACGCAGTATTTT
TRBD2	TRBV5-1	NA	TRBJ2-2	CASSPQRTSNTGELFF	TGCGCCAGCAGCCCCCAGCGGACTAGCAACACCGGGGAGCTGTTTTTT
NA	TRBV7-6	NA	TRBJ2-7	CASSRGVTEPSYEQYF	TGTGCCAGCAGCCGAGGGGTGACGGAACCCTCCTACGAGCAGTACTTC
TRBD2	TRBV5-1	NA	TRBJ2-7	CASSFGNSGVYEQYF	TGCGCCAGCAGCTTCGGTAATAGCGGGGTCTACGAGCAGTACTTC
NA	TRBV28	few	TRBJ2-2	CASSPVGDPGTGELFF	TGTGCCAGCAGCCCCGTGGGGGACCCTGGCACCGGGGAGCTGTTTTTT
TRBD2	TRBV11-2	NA	TRBJ2-3	CASSSSRGADTQYF	TGTGCCAGCAGCTCCTCCCGGGGGGCAGATACGCAGTATTTT
NA	TRBV11-2	NA	TRBJ1-1	CASSSRPIGGDEAFF	TGTGCCAGCAGCTCCCGTCCAATTGGAGGGGATGAAGCTTTCTTT
TRBD1	TRBV13	NA	TRBJ2-3	CASSLRDVGQGATDTQYF	TGTGCCAGCAGCTTACGGGACGTCGGACAGGGGGCCACAGATACGCAGTATTTT
NA	TRBV5-1	NA	TRBJ2-7	CASSLDRDLSYEQYF	TGCGCCAGCAGCCTGGACCGGGACTTGTCCTACGAGCAGTACTTC
NA	TRBV27	NA	TRBJ1-5	CASSLRGERQPQHF	TGTGCCAGCAGTTTAAGGGGGGAACGCCAGCCCCAGCATTTT
NA	TRBV29-1	NA	TRBJ2-3	CSVPTRGRDTDTQYF	TGCAGCGTTCCAACTCGGGGTAGAGACACAGATACGCAGTATTTT
NA	TRBV5-1	NA	TRBJ2-2	CASSLVYSIESELFF	TGCGCCAGCAGCTTGGTCTACAGTATCGAATCGGAGCTGTTTTTT
TRBD2	TRBV11-1	NA	TRBJ2-1	CASSLAAGLAGVRGTYNEQFF	TGTGCCAGCAGCTTAGCAGCCGGACTAGCGGGAGTGAGGGGGACCTACAATGAGCAGTTCTTC
NA	TRBV5-1	few	TRBJ2-6	CASTLTSGANVLTF	TGCGCCAGCACCCTGACCTCTGGGGCCAACGTCCTGACTTTC
NA	TRBV5-1	NA	TRBJ2-7	CASSLVGGTEQYF	TGCGCCAGCAGCTTGGTAGGGGGGACCGAGCAGTACTTC
NA	TRBV12-3/TRBV12-4	NA	TRBJ1-6	CASSPLGRPDGALHF	TGTGCCAGCAGTCCCCTCGGCAGGCCCGATGGGGCCCTCCACTTT
NA	TRBV6-2/TRBV6-3	few	TRBJ2-1	CASSYVGNNEQFF	TGTGCCAGCAGTTACGTTGGCAACAATGAGCAGTTCTTC
TRBD1	TRBV2	few	TRBJ2-1	CASMRTGGDEQFF	TGTGCCAGCATGCGGACAGGGGGCGATGAGCAGTTCTTC
NA	TRBV10-2	NA	TRBJ2-2	CASRRGEANTGELFF	TGCGCCAGCAGGAGGGGGGAGGCGAACACCGGGGAGCTGTTTTTT
TRBD2	TRBV9	few	TRBJ2-3	CASSVHSGIGRDTQYF	TGTGCCAGCAGCGTGCATAGCGGGATAGGAAGAGATACGCAGTATTTT
TRBD2	TRBV4-2	once	TRBJ2-3	CASSQLTSGTTDTQYF	TGTGCCAGCAGCCAACTCACTAGCGGGACCACAGATACGCAGTATTTT
NA	TRBV20-1	NA	TRBJ2-5	CSARDARGVRETQYF	TGCAGTGCTAGAGACGCCCGCGGAGTCCGGGAGACCCAGTACTTC
NA	TRBV29-1	few	TRBJ2-3	CSVVFGRGDTQYF	TGCAGCGTTGTGTTCGGGAGAGGAGATACGCAGTATTTT
NA	TRBV7-9	few	TRBJ2-7	CASSHRDADIYEQYF	TGTGCCAGCAGCCACCGGGACGCTGACATCTACGAGCAGTACTTC
TRBD2	TRBV6-1	NA	TRBJ2-2	CASSPLAGDRTGELFF	TGTGCCAGCAGTCCACTAGCGGGAGATCGGACCGGGGAGCTGTTTTTT
TRBD1	TRBV10-3	few	TRBJ2-5	CATRQGIEETQYF	TGTGCCACTCGACAGGGGATAGAAGAGACCCAGTACTTC
TRBD1	TRBV24-1	few	TRBJ1-5	CATSDVRTGDQPQHF	TGTGCCACCAGTGATGTCCGGACAGGGGATCAGCCCCAGCATTTT
NA	TRBV3-1	few	TRBJ1-6	CASSPTVGPPLHF	TGTGCCAGCAGCCCAACCGTTGGACCACCCCTCCACTTT
NA	TRBV5-5	NA	TRBJ1-1	CASSLGWDTEAFF	TGTGCCAGCAGCTTGGGGTGGGACACTGAAGCTTTCTTT
TRBD2	TRBV30	NA	TRBJ2-2	CAWSDPSASGAGELFF	TGTGCCTGGAGTGATCCAAGCGCTAGCGGAGCCGGGGAGCTGTTTTTT
NA	TRBV27	NA	TRBJ1-1	CASSFLAGIEAFF	TGTGCCAGCAGTTTTCTCGCAGGGATAGAAGCTTTCTTT
NA	TRBV10-3	once	TRBJ2-1	CATAVGLSSYNEQFF	TGTGCCACGGCTGTGGGACTGTCCTCCTACAATGAGCAGTTCTTC
NA	TRBV11-1	few	TRBJ2-3	CASSLFGTPSGDLTDTQYF	TGTGCCAGCAGCTTATTCGGGACGCCTTCAGGGGACCTCACAGATACGCAGTATTTT
NA	TRBV20-1	NA	TRBJ1-1	CRGSPRGGTEAFF	TGCAGGGGGTCGCCCAGGGGAGGAACTGAAGCTTTCTTT
NA	TRBV5-1	few	TRBJ2-1	CASRPSQGTEQFF	TGCGCCAGCAGGCCATCACAGGGCACTGAGCAGTTCTTC
TRBD1	TRBV30	few	TRBJ2-3	CAWRGRGLDTDTQYF	TGTGCCTGGAGGGGCAGGGGGCTGGACACAGATACGCAGTATTTT
TRBD2	TRBV11-2	NA	TRBJ2-1	CASSAGLADNEQFF	TGTGCCAGCAGCGCGGGACTAGCGGACAATGAGCAGTTCTTC
NA	TRBV20-1	many	TRBJ1-5	CSARTSNQPQHF	TGCAGTGCAAGGACCTCCAATCAGCCCCAGCATTTT
TRBD2	TRBV7-9	few	TRBJ2-1	CASSFPGLAGGPNEQFF	TGTGCCAGCAGCTTCCCCGGACTAGCGGGAGGGCCCAATGAGCAGTTCTTC
NA	TRBV4-1	NA	TRBJ2-5	CASSQVGGSETQYF	TGCGCCAGCAGCCAAGTTGGTGGGAGTGAGACCCAGTACTTC
TRBD1	TRBV19	few	TRBJ2-7	CASSTGQGFSYEQYF	TGTGCCAGTAGTACAGGACAGGGGTTCTCCTACGAGCAGTACTTC
NA	TRBV4-1	few	TRBJ2-2	CASSQDIKGGGSTGELFF	TGCGCCAGCAGCCAAGATATAAAGGGGGGAGGCTCCACCGGGGAGCTGTTTTTT
NA	TRBV29-1	NA	TRBJ2-1	CSVIEYNEQFF	TGCAGCGTTATTGAATACAATGAGCAGTTCTTC